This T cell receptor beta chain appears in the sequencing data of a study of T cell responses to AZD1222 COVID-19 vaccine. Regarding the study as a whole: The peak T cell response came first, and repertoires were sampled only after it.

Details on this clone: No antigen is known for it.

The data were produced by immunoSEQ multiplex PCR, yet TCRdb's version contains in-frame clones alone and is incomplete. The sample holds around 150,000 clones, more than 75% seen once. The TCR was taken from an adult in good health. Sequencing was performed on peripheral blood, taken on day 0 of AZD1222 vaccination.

The CDR3: CASSLAGQGENIQYF. CDR3 DNA: TGTGCCAGCAGCTTGGCAGGCCAGGGAGAAAACATTCAGTACTTC. V and J are TRBV5-4 and TRBJ2-4, with D perhaps given as TRBD1 or TRBD2 (5 bases each). Germline CDR1 SGHNT, CDR2 YYREEE (reference sequence). CDR3 size: 15 residues. Trimming cost V 0 bases and J 5 bases, with 12 bases left between them.